The rows below give T cell receptor beta chains drawn from one sample of a study of blood T cell repertoires in COVID-19. Libraries were prepared by immunoSEQ multiplex PCR; TCRdb keeps only in-frame clonotypes and omits some of them. Here the sample spans about 240,000 clones, around nine tenths being singletons. Sequencing input: peripheral blood. These receptors all stem from a woman in her 70s with active or convalescent COVID-19. Both conserved end residues are part of each CDR3. A D gene is named only where the DNA matches it firmly. Some rows mark clone size as missing; the rest say once, few, many or name a class of expanded clone.

cdr3_nt: TGCGCCAGCAGCCTTGAAACCGGGGTGACCGGGGAGCTGTTTTTT
cdr3_aa: CASSLETGVTGELFF
j_call: TRBJ2-2
d_call: -
clone_size: -
v_call: TRBV4-1

cdr3_nt: TGTGCCAGCAGGATAGACTCGAACACTGAAGCTTTCTTT
cdr3_aa: CASRIDSNTEAFF
j_call: TRBJ1-1
d_call: -
clone_size: -
v_call: TRBV7-3

cdr3_nt: TGTGCCAGCAGTTACACCCAAACAGGGGAAATCTTCTTT
cdr3_aa: CASSYTQTGEIFF
j_call: TRBJ1-1
d_call: TRBD1
clone_size: -
v_call: TRBV6-5

cdr3_nt: TGTGCCAGCAGCCTCGGACAGGGCCAGCAAGCTTTCTTT
cdr3_aa: CASSLGQGQQAFF
j_call: TRBJ1-1
d_call: TRBD1
clone_size: -
v_call: TRBV11-2

cdr3_nt: TGTGCCAGCAGCTTTTCCAGGGCACCCCAAGCTTTCTTT
cdr3_aa: CASSFSRAPQAFF
j_call: TRBJ1-1
d_call: -
clone_size: -
v_call: TRBV7-2

cdr3_nt: TGTGCCAGCAGCAGGGACAACTATCAGCCCCAGCATTTT
cdr3_aa: CASSRDNYQPQHF
j_call: TRBJ1-5
d_call: -
clone_size: once
v_call: TRBV7-2

cdr3_nt: TGCGCCAGCAGCTTCCAGGAGGATTCACCCCTCCACTTT
cdr3_aa: CASSFQEDSPLHF
j_call: TRBJ1-6
d_call: -
clone_size: -
v_call: TRBV5-1

cdr3_nt: TGTGCCAGCATCTCAGGAACTGAAGCTTTCTTT
cdr3_aa: CASISGTEAFF
j_call: TRBJ1-1
d_call: -
clone_size: -
v_call: TRBV3-1/TRBV3-2

cdr3_nt: TGTGCCAGTAGTATAGACCCAGACAGGAGGAGAAACTATGGCTACACCTTC
cdr3_aa: CASSIDPDRRRNYGYTF
j_call: TRBJ1-2
d_call: -
clone_size: once
v_call: TRBV19

cdr3_nt: TGTGCCAGCAGCTCGGACGGGACAGGGAAGTATGGCTACACCTTC
cdr3_aa: CASSSDGTGKYGYTF
j_call: TRBJ1-2
d_call: TRBD1
clone_size: once
v_call: TRBV5-4

cdr3_nt: TGTGCCATCAGTGAGTCGAGGCAGGGCAAAGGCTACACCTTC
cdr3_aa: CAISESRQGKGYTF
j_call: TRBJ1-2
d_call: -
clone_size: few
v_call: TRBV10-3

cdr3_nt: TGTGCCATCAGTGAAGGGGGAGACACAGATACGCAGTATTTT
cdr3_aa: CAISEGGDTDTQYF
j_call: TRBJ2-3
d_call: -
clone_size: -
v_call: TRBV10-3

cdr3_nt: TGCAGCGTTAAAAGGGGGCATGAGCAGTTCTTC
cdr3_aa: CSVKRGHEQFF
j_call: TRBJ2-1
d_call: TRBD1
clone_size: -
v_call: TRBV29-1

cdr3_nt: TGTGCCAGCAATCGAGGCAGGGACTATGGCTACACCTTC
cdr3_aa: CASNRGRDYGYTF
j_call: TRBJ1-2
d_call: -
clone_size: -
v_call: TRBV6-5

cdr3_nt: TGCAGCGTGCCCGGAGAGGAAAATGAAAAACTGTTTTTT
cdr3_aa: CSVPGEENEKLFF
j_call: TRBJ1-4
d_call: -
clone_size: -
v_call: TRBV29-1

cdr3_nt: TGTGCTAGTGGTACAGGTCACCAAGAGACCCAGTACTTC
cdr3_aa: CASGTGHQETQYF
j_call: TRBJ2-5
d_call: -
clone_size: -
v_call: TRBV12-5

cdr3_nt: TGTGCCAGCAGCCCGGGACAGGGAGAAGCTTTCTTT
cdr3_aa: CASSPGQGEAFF
j_call: TRBJ1-1
d_call: TRBD1
clone_size: once
v_call: TRBV3-1/TRBV3-2

cdr3_nt: TGTGCCAGCAGCCGGAGGGGTCTTGGAAACACCATATATTTT
cdr3_aa: CASSRRGLGNTIYF
j_call: TRBJ1-3
d_call: -
clone_size: -
v_call: TRBV9

cdr3_nt: TGTGCCAGCAGCGTGGGGGGGTACTCCTACGAGCAGTACTTC
cdr3_aa: CASSVGGYSYEQYF
j_call: TRBJ2-7
d_call: TRBD2
clone_size: -
v_call: TRBV9

cdr3_nt: TGTGCCAGCGGGAAGGACAGAGCGAACACTGAAGCTTTCTTT
cdr3_aa: CASGKDRANTEAFF
j_call: TRBJ1-1
d_call: -
clone_size: -
v_call: TRBV11-2

cdr3_nt: TGTGCCAGCAGTTATGGGCTCGAAGCTTTCTTT
cdr3_aa: CASSYGLEAFF
j_call: TRBJ1-1
d_call: -
clone_size: -
v_call: TRBV14

cdr3_nt: TGCAGCGTTATACAGGGACGCTCCTACGAGCAGTACTTC
cdr3_aa: CSVIQGRSYEQYF
j_call: TRBJ2-7
d_call: -
clone_size: -
v_call: TRBV29-1

cdr3_nt: TGTGCCAGCTCCTATCAGGGGTACGAGCAGTACTTC
cdr3_aa: CASSYQGYEQYF
j_call: TRBJ2-7
d_call: -
clone_size: -
v_call: TRBV6-5

cdr3_nt: TGTGCCATCAGTGAAGGTGCGGTGAATTACAATGAGCAGTTCTTC
cdr3_aa: CAISEGAVNYNEQFF
j_call: TRBJ2-1
d_call: -
clone_size: few
v_call: TRBV10-3

cdr3_nt: TGCGCCAGCAGCCAAGATACACAGGGGGGTAATTCACCCCTCCACTTT
cdr3_aa: CASSQDTQGGNSPLHF
j_call: TRBJ1-6
d_call: TRBD1
clone_size: -
v_call: TRBV4-3

cdr3_nt: TGCAGTGCTAGTGACGGGACAGCCGACACTGAAGCTTTCTTT
cdr3_aa: CSASDGTADTEAFF
j_call: TRBJ1-1
d_call: TRBD1
clone_size: -
v_call: TRBV20-1

cdr3_nt: TGTGCCAGCAGCTTATCCGGAAGCGTTAACACTGAAGCTTTCTTT
cdr3_aa: CASSLSGSVNTEAFF
j_call: TRBJ1-1
d_call: -
clone_size: once
v_call: TRBV7-9

cdr3_nt: TGTGCCAGTAGTATGTGGGACAGGGATGGCCAGCCCCAGCATTTT
cdr3_aa: CASSMWDRDGQPQHF
j_call: TRBJ1-5
d_call: TRBD1
clone_size: once
v_call: TRBV19

cdr3_nt: TGTGCCAGCAGCCCACCGGACAGGGAGCATGGCTACACCTTC
cdr3_aa: CASSPPDREHGYTF
j_call: TRBJ1-2
d_call: TRBD1
clone_size: -
v_call: TRBV9

cdr3_nt: TGTGCCAGCAAGGCAGGGGACATCACAGATACGCAGTATTTT
cdr3_aa: CASKAGDITDTQYF
j_call: TRBJ2-3
d_call: -
clone_size: -
v_call: TRBV6-5

cdr3_nt: TGTGCCAGCAGCTTAGGGTTAGGGGACAGGGGAAATCAGCCCCAGCATTTT
cdr3_aa: CASSLGLGDRGNQPQHF
j_call: TRBJ1-5
d_call: TRBD1
clone_size: -
v_call: TRBV7-2